Listed here are 9 T cell receptor beta chains from one sample, sequenced in a study of cytomegalovirus exposure and HLA in healthy donors. The PCR was carried out with 60 Vbeta primers and 13 Jbeta primers. Libraries were prepared by immunoSEQ multiplex PCR; TCRdb keeps only in-frame clonotypes and omits some of them. The table has over 50,000 clones, 77% seen once. Sequences were obtained from PBMCs. The origin of the receptors is a female donor in good health and CMV-seronegative.

This clone has a handful of counts. The V gene is TRBV9, the J gene TRBJ1-2; a possible D gene is TRBD1 (6 bases). Germline assignment: CDR1 SGDLS and CDR2 YYNGEE. The CDR3 contains 12 residues. V was trimmed by 4 bases and J by 8 bases, leaving 12 bases between them. The chain's CDR3 is CASSKQGNGYTF. The CDR3 region has the DNA TGTGCCAGCAGCAAACAGGGAAACGGCTACACCTTC.

The chain joins TRBV19 to TRBJ2-3; 8 bases match TRBD1. Germline CDR1 and CDR2: LNHDA and SQIVND (reference sequence). The CDR3 loop spans 15 amino acids. The V and J ends lost 7 bases and 4 bases, in that order; junction bases with no gene match: 10. The CDR3, as DNA: TGTGCCAGTATGCTGGGGCAGGGGGCATCAGATACGCAGTATTTT. Translation gives CASMLGQGASDTQYF.

J is TRBJ2-7 and V is TRBV5-1; 11 nucleotides match TRBD1. The CDR3 contains 13 residues. V dropped 6 bases and J dropped 6; count of bases not matched to a gene: 5. Germline CDR1 SGHRS, CDR2 YFSETQ. This chain's CDR3 is CASKGQGVGEQYF. CDR3 coding DNA: TGCGCCAGCAAGGGACAGGGGGTAGGCGAGCAGTACTTC.

This chain uses TRBV9 with TRBJ2-5, with D possibly being TRBD2 (5 bases). The CDR3 is 14 amino acids. Trimming removed 7 bases at V and 5 bases at J, with 18 bases between. Germline lookup yields CDR1 SGDLS and CDR2 YYNGEE. CDR3 in DNA: TGTGCCAGCGGCCCCGGAGGAGGAATGGAGACCCAGTACTTC. Translating gives CASGPGGGMETQYF. The whole variable domain, filled in from reference TRBV9 and TRBJ2-5, reads DSGVTQTPKHLITATGQRVTLRCSPRSGDLSVYWYQQSLDQGLQFLIQYYNGEERAKGNILERFSAQQFPDLHSELNLSSLELGDSALYFCASGPGGGMETQYFGPGTRLLVL.

V is TRBV28 and J is TRBJ1-2; 11 nucleotides agree with TRBD1. This CDR3 region has 18 residues. Germline V gene sequence: CDR1 MDHEN, CDR2 SYDVKM. V shed 5 bases, J shed 4 bases, and the junction held 15 bases outside the gene matches. Here the CDR3 reads CASSGLRDRGNGVYGYTF. In DNA, the CDR3 is TGTGCCAGCAGTGGGCTCCGGGACAGGGGGAACGGGGTCTATGGCTACACCTTC.

This chain uses TRBV27 with TRBJ2-7; 7 positions agree with TRBD1. The CDR3 spans 14 residues. The ends lost 6 bases at V and 0 bases at J; junction bases unmatched: 5. Germline V gene sequence: CDR1 MNHEY, CDR2 SMNVEV (reference sequence). The CDR3 DNA follows: TGTGCCAGCAGGCAGGGACAGAACTCCTACGAGCAGTACTTC. Amino acid sequence: CASRQGQNSYEQYF.

The chain uses TRBV28 and TRBJ1-5, with 7 positions matching TRBD1. The CDR3 spans 13 residues. From germline, CDR1 is MDHEN and CDR2 SYDVKM. V lost 2 bases and J lost 11; bases outside the gene matches: 6. The CDR3 region is CASSLGQEGAQHF. DNA for the CDR3: TGTGCCAGCAGTTTAGGACAGGAAGGAGCCCAGCATTTT.

V and J are TRBV19 and TRBJ2-2, with 9 bases matching TRBD1. V shed 9 bases and J 3 bases; nucleotides not matched to a gene: 5. This CDR3 region has 14 residues. The germline V gene encodes CDR1 LNHDA and CDR2 SQIVND (reference sequence). For the CDR3, the DNA is TGTGCCAGCAGGTGGGACAGGGACACCGGGGAGCTGTTTTTT. This sequence encodes CASRWDRDTGELFF.

DNA of the CDR3: TGTGCCACCGCAAAAGCGAACAGGGTCCACGAGCAGTACTTC. Its translation: CATAKANRVHEQYF. This chain joins TRBV15 and TRBJ2-5; tentatively, D is TRBD1 (6 bases). The last part of the DNA fits TRBJ2-7 better; the J call may be wrong. Germline V gene sequence: CDR1 LNHNV, CDR2 YYDKDF (reference sequence). The CDR3 consists of 14 residues.